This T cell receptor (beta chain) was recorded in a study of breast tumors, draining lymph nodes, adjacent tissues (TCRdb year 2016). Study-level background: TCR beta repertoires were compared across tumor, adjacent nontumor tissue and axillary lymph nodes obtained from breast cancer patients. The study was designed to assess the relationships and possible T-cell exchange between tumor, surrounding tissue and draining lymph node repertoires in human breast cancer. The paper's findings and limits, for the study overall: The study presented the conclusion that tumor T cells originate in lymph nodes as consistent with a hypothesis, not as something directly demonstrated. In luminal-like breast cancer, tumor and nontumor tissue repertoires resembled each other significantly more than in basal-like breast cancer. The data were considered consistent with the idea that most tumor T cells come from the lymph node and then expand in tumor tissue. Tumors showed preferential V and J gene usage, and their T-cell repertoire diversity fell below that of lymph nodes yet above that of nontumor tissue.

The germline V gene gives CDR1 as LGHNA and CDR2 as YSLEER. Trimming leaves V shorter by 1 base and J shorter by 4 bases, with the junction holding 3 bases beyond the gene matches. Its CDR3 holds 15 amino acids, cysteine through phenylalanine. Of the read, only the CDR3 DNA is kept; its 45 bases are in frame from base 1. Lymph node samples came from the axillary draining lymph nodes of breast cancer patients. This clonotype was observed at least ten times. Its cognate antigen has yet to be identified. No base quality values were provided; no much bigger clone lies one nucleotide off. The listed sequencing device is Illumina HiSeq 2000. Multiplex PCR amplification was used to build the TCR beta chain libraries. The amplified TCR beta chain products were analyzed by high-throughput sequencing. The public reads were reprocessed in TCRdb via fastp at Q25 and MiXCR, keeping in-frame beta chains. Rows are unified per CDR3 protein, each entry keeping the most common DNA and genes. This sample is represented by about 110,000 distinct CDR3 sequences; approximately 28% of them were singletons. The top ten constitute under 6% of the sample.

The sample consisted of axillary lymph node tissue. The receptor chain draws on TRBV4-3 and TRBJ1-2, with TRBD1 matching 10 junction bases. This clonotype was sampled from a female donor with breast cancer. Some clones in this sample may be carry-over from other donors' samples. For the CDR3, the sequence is CASSQGQGAGYGYTF. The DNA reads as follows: TGCGCCAGCAGCCAAGGACAGGGGGCAGGCTATGGCTACACCTTC.